This TCR beta chain originates from a study of spatial heterogeneity in lung cancer. TCRdb analysed the 5' RACE reads with MiXCR anew, one entry per CDR3 protein. The sample contains more than 65,000 distinct CDR3 sequences, approximately 12% of which appear only once. The CDR3 totals 16 residues. The V and J ends lost 9 bases and 5 bases respectively, with 26 bases between them. CDR1 and CDR2 from the germline V gene are KGHSH and LQKENI. Indicated time point: sample taken at primary tumor resection. The authors sequenced whole RNA from tumor, nontumor lung or frozen PBMC without sorting. This chain connects TRBV18 to TRBJ2-7, with D possibly TRBD1 on 6 matching bases. This TCR was sampled from a male donor with early-stage non-small cell lung cancer. The sample here was PBMCs, taken at surgery. The CDR3 sequence: CASSRLQGTPKDEQYF. The CDR3 coding sequence is TGTGCCAGTTCCCGCCTACAGGGTACCCCAAAGGACGAGCAGTACTTC.